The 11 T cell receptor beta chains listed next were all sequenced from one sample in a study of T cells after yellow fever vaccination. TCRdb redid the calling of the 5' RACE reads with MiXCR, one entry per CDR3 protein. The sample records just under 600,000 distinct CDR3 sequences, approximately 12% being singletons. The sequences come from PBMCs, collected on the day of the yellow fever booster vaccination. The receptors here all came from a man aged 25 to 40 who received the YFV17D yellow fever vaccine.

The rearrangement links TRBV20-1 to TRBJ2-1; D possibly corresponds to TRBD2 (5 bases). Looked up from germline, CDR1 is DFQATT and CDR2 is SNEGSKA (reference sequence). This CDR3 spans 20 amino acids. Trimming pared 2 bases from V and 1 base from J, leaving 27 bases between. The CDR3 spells CSARPLPRTGPPPSYNEQFF. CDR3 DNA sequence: TGCAGTGCTAGACCCCTCCCGAGGACTGGCCCTCCCCCTTCCTACAATGAGCAGTTCTTC.

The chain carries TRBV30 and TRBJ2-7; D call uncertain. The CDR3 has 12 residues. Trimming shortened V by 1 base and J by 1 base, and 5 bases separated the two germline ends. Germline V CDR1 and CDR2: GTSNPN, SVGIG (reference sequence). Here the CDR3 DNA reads TGTGCCTGGAGTGCTGATTCCTACGAGCAGTACTTC. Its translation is CAWSADSYEQYF.

CDR3 loop: CASSKRSERPKVEQYF. The CDR3 coding sequence is TGTGCCAGCAGCAAAAGGTCCGAGCGCCCCAAGGTCGAGCAGTACTTC. The genes are TRBV21-1 and TRBJ2-7; the table's D call TRBD1 went unverified against the DNA. TRBV21-1 is shown as a pseudogene. This CDR3 is 16 amino acids long.

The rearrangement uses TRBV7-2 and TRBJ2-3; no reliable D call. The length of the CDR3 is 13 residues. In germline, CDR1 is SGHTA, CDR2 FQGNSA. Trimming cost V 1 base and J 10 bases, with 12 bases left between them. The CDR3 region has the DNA TGTGCCAGCAGCTTAGGGTCGGTTGAGGCGCAGTATTTT. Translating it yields CASSLGSVEAQYF.

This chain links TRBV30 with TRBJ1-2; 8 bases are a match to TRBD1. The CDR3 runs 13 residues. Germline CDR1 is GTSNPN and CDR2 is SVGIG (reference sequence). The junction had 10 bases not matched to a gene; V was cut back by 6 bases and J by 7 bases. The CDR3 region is CACARDRGGGYTF. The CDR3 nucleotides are TGTGCCTGCGCCCGTGACAGGGGTGGTGGCTACACCTTC.

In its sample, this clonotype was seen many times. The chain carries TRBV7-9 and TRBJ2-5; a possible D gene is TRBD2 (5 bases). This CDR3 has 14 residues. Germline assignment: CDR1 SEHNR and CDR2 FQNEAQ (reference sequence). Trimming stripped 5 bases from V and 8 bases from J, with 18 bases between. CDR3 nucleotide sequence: TGTGCCAGCAGCCCCGCGCCGGGTTCGGGAACCCAGTACTTC. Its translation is CASSPAPGSGTQYF.

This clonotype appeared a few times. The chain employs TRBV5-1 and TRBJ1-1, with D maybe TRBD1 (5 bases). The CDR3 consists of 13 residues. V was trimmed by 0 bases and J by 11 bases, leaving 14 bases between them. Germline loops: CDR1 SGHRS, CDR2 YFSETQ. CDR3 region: CASSLAGAAWAFF. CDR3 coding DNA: TGCGCCAGCAGCTTGGCCGGGGCTGCGTGGGCTTTCTTT.

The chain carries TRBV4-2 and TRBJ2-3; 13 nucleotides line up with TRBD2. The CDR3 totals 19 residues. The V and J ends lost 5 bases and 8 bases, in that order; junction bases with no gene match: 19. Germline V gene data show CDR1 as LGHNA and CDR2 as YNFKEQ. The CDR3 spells CASSARKGLAGSIPVTQYF. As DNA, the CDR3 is TGTGCCAGCAGCGCCCGAAAGGGACTAGCGGGATCCATCCCCGTTACGCAGTATTTT.

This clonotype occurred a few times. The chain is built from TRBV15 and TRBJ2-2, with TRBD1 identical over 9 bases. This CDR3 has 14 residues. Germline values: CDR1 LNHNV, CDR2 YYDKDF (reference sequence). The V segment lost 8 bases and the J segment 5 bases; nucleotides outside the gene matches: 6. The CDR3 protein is CATSDRGLTGELFF. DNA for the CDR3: TGTGCCACCTCGGACAGGGGTTTAACCGGGGAGCTGTTTTTT.

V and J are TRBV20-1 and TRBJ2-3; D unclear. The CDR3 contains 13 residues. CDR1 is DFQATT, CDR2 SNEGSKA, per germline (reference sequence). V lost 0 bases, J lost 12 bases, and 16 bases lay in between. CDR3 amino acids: CSARDSASDSQYF. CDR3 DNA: TGCAGTGCTAGAGATTCCGCTTCGGATAGCCAGTATTTT.

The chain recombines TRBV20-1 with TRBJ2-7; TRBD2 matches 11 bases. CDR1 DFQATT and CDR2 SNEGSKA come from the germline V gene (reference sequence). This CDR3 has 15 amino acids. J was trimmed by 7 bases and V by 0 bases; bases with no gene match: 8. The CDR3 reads CSARDLTSGRGEQYF. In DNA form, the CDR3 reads TGCAGTGCTAGAGATCTAACTAGCGGGAGAGGTGAGCAGTACTTC.